The present TCR beta chain was sequenced within a study of OX40 agonist ivuxolimab in advanced cancers. As for the study in general: The patients received agonistic anti-OX40 (CD134) antibody ivuxolimab.

The CDR3 contains 16 residues. CDR1 is ENHRY and CDR2 is SYGVKD in the germline V gene. V was trimmed by 6 bases and J by 0 bases, leaving 15 bases between them. The method was immunoSEQ multiplex PCR; TCRdb's version includes in-frame clones alone and lacks a portion of them. Among roughly 75,000 clones listed, roughly nine tenths were seen once. This receptor was obtained from an adult with an advanced solid tumor such as melanoma, head and neck, liver or kidney cancer. The V gene is TRBV10-3, the J gene TRBJ2-1, with a tentative D call TRBD2 (6 bases). The sequencing here drew on CD4+ or CD8+ T cells sorted from blood, taken in a trial of the OX40 agonist ivuxolimab. As DNA, the CDR3 is TGTGCCATCAGAGCCGGGACTTCTAGCTCCTACAATGAGCAGTTCTTC. Residues: CAIRAGTSSSYNEQFF.